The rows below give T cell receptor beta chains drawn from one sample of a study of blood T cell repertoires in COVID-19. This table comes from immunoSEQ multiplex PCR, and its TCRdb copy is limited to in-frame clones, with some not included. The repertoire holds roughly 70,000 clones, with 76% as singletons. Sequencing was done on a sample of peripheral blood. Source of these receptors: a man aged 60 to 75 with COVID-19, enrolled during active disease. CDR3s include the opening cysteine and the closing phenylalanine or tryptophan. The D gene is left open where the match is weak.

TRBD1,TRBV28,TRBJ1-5,CASSLFFGDRDRNQPQHF
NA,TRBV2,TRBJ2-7,CASRGRGDEQYF
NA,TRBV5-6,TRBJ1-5,CASSLRVGRGTNIRPQHF
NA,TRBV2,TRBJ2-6,CASSDRAGANVLTF
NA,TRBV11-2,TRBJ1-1,CASRLGGTEAFF
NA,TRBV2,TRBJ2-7,CASSIMSGTGVSYEQYF
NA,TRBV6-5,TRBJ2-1,CASSYSASREWNEQFF
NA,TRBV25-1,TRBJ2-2,CASSEISRSAWTGELFF
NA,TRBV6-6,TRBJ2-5,CASSYSNGETQYF
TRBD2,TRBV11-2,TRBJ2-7,CASTQTPGGGYEQYF
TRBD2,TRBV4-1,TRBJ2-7,CASSLSGRAGSYEQYF
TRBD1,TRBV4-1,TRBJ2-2,CASSRGQGVSGELFF
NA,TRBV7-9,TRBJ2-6,CASSPTASGANVLTF
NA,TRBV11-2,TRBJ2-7,CASSPDIFTYEQYF
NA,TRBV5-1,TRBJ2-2,CASSRTEMNTGELFF
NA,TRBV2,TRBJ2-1,CASSEWDTNNEQFF
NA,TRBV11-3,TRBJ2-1,CASSLIGGPPLYNEQFF
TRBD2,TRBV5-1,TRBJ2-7,CASSREPSGSYEQYF
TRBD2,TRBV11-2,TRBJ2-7,CASSFLASGMVSSYEQYF
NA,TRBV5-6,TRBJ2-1,CASSWGQFGNEQFF
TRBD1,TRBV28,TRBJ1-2,CASKTGGLYGYTF
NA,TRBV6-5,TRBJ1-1,CASSQLQGLTEAFF
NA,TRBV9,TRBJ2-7,CASSPGLVSYEQYF
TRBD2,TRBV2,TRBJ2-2,CATKLAGEAGELFF
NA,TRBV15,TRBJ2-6,CATSRDHASSGANVLTF
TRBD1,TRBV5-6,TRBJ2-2,CASSPLTGGNTGELFF
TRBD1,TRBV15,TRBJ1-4,CATSRTGMGEKLFF
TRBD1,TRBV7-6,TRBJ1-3,CASSTPRGGNTIYF
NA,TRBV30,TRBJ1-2,CACVRATTGFVYGYTF
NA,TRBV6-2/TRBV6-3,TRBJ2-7,CASSNLAGPAYEQYF
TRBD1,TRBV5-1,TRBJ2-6,CASSLTAGGPGANVLTF
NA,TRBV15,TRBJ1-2,CATSSRILSGGYTF
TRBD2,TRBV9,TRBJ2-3,CASSVEVAGGTQYF
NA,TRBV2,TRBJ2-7,CASSKGVTTRF
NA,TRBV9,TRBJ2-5,CASSVRGSGEETQYF
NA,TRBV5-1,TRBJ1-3,CASREELHSGNTIYF
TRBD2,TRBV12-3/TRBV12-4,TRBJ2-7,CASTREGFDEQYF
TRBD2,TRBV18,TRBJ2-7,CASSPIAGGTYEQYF
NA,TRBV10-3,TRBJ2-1,CAISDSSSYNEQFF
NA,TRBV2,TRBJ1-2,CASSITGLGYTF
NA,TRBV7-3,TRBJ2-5,CASSPGRSGETQYF
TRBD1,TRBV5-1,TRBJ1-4,CASSSDRGDEKLFF
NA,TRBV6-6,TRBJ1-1,CASSDPPGTEAFF
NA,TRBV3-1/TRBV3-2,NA,CASSHLSGELFF